This T cell receptor (beta chain) was obtained from a study of T-cell reconstitution after alpha-beta-depleted transplantation in children (dated by TCRdb to the mid-2010s). With respect to the entire study: T-cell immune reconstitution after TCRalphabeta/CD19-depleted allogeneic hematopoietic cell transplantation in children was quantitatively tracked in the study by means of TCR repertoire profiling. General findings and caveats noted by the study authors: The high TCRbeta diversity at day 60 in some patients was ascribed to recipient T cells and intrathymic progenitors that had survived conditioning. Over the following months the frequencies of hyperexpanded clones went down, and after one year T-cell counts and TCRbeta diversity were mostly credited to newly produced T cells. About two months after transplant, the apparently early recovery of alphabetaT-cell counts reportedly depended on just several hundred clones that had expanded rapidly and came from non-depleted graft cells.

This clonotype was detected many times. What antigen it recognizes has not been identified. No base qualities exist here, and no much larger clone lies one base off it. The library was prepared using PCR. TCRdb lists the instrument as Illumina HiSeq 2500. To normalize quantification of the TCRbeta repertoire, the TCR libraries were built with molecular barcoding that relied on unique molecular identifiers. TCRdb reanalyzed the raw reads on its own, using fastp at Q25 for trimming and MiXCR for clone calling, and kept in-frame beta chains. Identical CDR3 protein sequences are pooled into one entry, listed with their most common genes and DNA. Present in this sample are about 460,000 distinct CDR3 sequences, roughly 10% of which were seen just once. Of the sample, 2% to 2.5% is held by the ten largest clones. The intended sense of this specimen's treatment or condition label: allogeneic hematopoietic cell transplantation with graft depleted of TCRalphabeta T cells and CD19 B cells. Transplant recipients were children who received TCRalphabeta/CD19-depleted allogeneic hematopoietic cell grafts.

Sequencing was performed on PBMCs, taken before TCRalphabeta/CD19-depleted stem cell transplant. The receptor's source is a child aged 2 to 10 with inherited bone marrow failure, due to receive a stem cell transplant.

The bases read TGCAGCGTTGAACACGGGACTAGCGGGATAGATACGCAGTATTTT. Its product reads: CSVEHGTSGIDTQYF. The chain links TRBV29-1 with TRBJ2-3; 13 bases in the junction line up with TRBD2. From its cysteine to its phenylalanine, the CDR3 spans 15 amino acids. Only the CDR3 region is kept as DNA, spanning 45 bases read in frame from base 1. CDR1 and CDR2, per the germline V gene, are SQVTM and ANQGSEA. Trimming takes 2 bases off V and 5 bases off J; junction bases not matched to a gene: 4.